These T cell receptor beta chains were read from a single sample in a study of blood T cell repertoires in COVID-19. Profiling relied on immunoSEQ multiplex PCR, and the TCRdb table lists in-frame clones only, not all of them. Here the sample spans about 300,000 clones, just over 85% being singletons. Sequenced: PBMCs or T cells enriched from blood (not recorded which). The receptors come from a man aged 30-40 years who had recovered from COVID-19. The CDR3 runs from the conserved cysteine through the conserved F or W. The D gene is left open where the match is weak. For some rows the clone size is stated as once, few or many, or as a class when expanded; others skip it.

-	TRBV3-1/TRBV3-2	TRBJ1-2	-	CASSQGGYGYTF	TGTGCCAGCAGCCAAGGAGGCTATGGCTACACCTTC
-	TRBV19	TRBJ1-4	-	CASSGTGRRGVEKLFF	TGTGCCAGTAGTGGAACAGGGCGTCGTGGTGTTGAAAAACTGTTTTTT
-	TRBV5-8	TRBJ1-5	once	CASSLVWAHQPQHF	TGTGCCAGCAGCTTGGTATGGGCTCATCAGCCCCAGCATTTT
TRBD1	TRBV6-6	TRBJ1-1	-	CASSYSTGPTEAFF	TGTGCCAGCAGTTACTCGACAGGGCCCACTGAAGCTTTCTTT
-	TRBV3-1/TRBV3-2	TRBJ1-5	-	CASSPAAASNQPQHF	TGTGCCAGCAGCCCCGCGGCCGCCAGCAATCAGCCCCAGCATTTT
TRBD2	TRBV24-1	TRBJ2-3	-	CATSDWGTSGSEDTQYF	TGTGCCACCAGTGACTGGGGGACTAGCGGGAGTGAGGATACGCAGTATTTT
-	TRBV11-2	TRBJ2-3	-	CASSPNRGGGTDTQYF	TGTGCCAGCAGCCCCAACAGGGGCGGGGGCACAGATACGCAGTATTTT
TRBD1	TRBV2	TRBJ1-6	-	CASRARGQLYSPLHF	TGTGCCAGCAGGGCCAGGGGGCAACTTTATTCACCCCTCCACTTT
-	TRBV19	TRBJ2-1	-	CASSLLPGGVAYNEQFF	TGTGCCAGTAGTCTCCTACCCGGAGGGGTCGCCTACAATGAGCAGTTCTTC
-	TRBV4-1	TRBJ1-2	-	CASSPSSQGGGRRNYGYTF	TGCGCCAGCAGCCCCTCCTCACAGGGAGGGGGGCGTCGAAACTATGGCTACACCTTC
-	TRBV28	TRBJ1-5	once	CASSFWGPASNQPQHF	TGTGCCAGCAGTTTCTGGGGCCCGGCGAGCAATCAGCCCCAGCATTTT
-	TRBV5-1	TRBJ1-1	-	CASSLVTNLPTEAFF	TGCGCCAGCAGCTTGGTGACAAACCTCCCCACTGAAGCTTTCTTT
-	TRBV29-1	TRBJ1-2	-	CSALLGPLYF	TGCAGCGCCCTTCTTGGGCCCCTTTACTTC
-	TRBV5-4	TRBJ1-2	-	CASSPLPTLTGRDYGYTF	TGTGCCAGCAGCCCCCTACCAACGTTGACAGGTCGAGACTATGGCTACACCTTC